This T cell receptor beta chain was recorded in a study of beta chain features in type 1 diabetes. Germline V lookup: CDR1 MGHRA, CDR2 YSYEKL. V was pared by 0 bases and J by 2 bases, with 11 bases between. This CDR3 has 16 residues. The isolated RNA, all of it, was reverse transcribed, so expressed TCRB transcripts were what got sequenced. The table came from immunoSEQ multiplex PCR; TCRdb's copy has only in-frame clones and leaves some out. The table records about 160,000 clones, about 8.3% of them present only once. This clone was seen a handful of times. The antigen is undetermined. Overall study findings and caveats: Researchers report that Type 1 diabetes patients had moderately but significantly shorter TCRB CDR3s across all four CD4+ subsets.

The receptor was isolated from a woman aged 18-29 years with type 1 diabetes. The sequencing input was central memory CD4+ T cells from blood. The chain couples TRBV4-1 to TRBJ1-3; D remains ambiguous. DNA for the CDR3: TGCGCCAGCAGCCAAGAGGGAGGGCTGACTGGAAACACCATATATTTT. Translating gives CASSQEGGLTGNTIYF.